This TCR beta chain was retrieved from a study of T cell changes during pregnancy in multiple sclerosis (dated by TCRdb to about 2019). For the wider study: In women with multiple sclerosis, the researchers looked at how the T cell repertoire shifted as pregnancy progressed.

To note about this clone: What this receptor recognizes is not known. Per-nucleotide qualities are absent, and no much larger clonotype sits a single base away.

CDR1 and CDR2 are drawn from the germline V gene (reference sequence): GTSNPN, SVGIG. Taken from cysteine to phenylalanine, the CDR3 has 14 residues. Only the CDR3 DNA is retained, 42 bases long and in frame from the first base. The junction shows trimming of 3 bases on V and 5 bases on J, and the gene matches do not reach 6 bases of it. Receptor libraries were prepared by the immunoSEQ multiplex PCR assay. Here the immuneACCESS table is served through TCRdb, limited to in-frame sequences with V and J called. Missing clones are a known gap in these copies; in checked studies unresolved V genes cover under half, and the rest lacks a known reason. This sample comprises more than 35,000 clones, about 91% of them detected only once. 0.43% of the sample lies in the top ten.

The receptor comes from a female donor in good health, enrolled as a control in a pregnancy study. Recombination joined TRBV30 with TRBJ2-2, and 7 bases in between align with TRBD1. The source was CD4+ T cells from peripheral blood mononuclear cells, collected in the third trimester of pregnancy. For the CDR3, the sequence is CAWRESRGTGELFF. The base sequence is TGTGCCTGGAGGGAGTCCAGGGGGACCGGGGAGCTGTTTTTT.